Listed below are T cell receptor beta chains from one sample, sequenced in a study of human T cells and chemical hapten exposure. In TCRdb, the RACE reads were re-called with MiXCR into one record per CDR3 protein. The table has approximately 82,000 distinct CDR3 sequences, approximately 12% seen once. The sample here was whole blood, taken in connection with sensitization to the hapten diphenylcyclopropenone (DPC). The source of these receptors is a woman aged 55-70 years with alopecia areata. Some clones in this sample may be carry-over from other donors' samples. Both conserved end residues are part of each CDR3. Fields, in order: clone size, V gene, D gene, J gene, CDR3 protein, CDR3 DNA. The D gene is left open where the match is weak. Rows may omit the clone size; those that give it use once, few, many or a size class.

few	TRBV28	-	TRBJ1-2	CASSLLSDRNYGYTF	TGTGCCAGCAGTTTATTATCCGACAGAAACTATGGCTACACCTTC
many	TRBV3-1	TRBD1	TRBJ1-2	CASSPTGVIGGYTF	TGTGCCAGCAGCCCAACAGGGGTGATAGGTGGCTACACCTTC
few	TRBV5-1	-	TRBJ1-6	CASSPSGNNSPLHF	TGCGCCAGCAGCCCGTCGGGCAATAATTCACCCCTCCACTTT
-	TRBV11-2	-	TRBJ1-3	CASSSSRPPFAGNTIYF	TGTGCCAGCAGCTCCTCACGGCCTCCCTTTGCTGGAAACACCATATATTTT
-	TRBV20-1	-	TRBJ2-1	CSAPDPRRSNEQFF	TGCAGTGCTCCGGACCCCCGCAGGTCCAATGAGCAGTTCTTC
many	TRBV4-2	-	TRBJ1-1	CASSQGQSYEAFF	TGTGCCAGCAGCCAAGGACAGTCCTATGAAGCTTTCTTT
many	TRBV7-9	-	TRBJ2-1	CASSLDLDNEQFF	TGTGCCAGCAGCCTCGACTTAGACAATGAGCAGTTCTTC
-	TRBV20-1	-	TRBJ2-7	CSASGVGTPSSYEQYF	TGCAGTGCCTCGGGGGTCGGGACCCCGAGCTCCTACGAGCAGTACTTC
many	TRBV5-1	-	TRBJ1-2	CASRIDNYGYTF	TGCGCCAGCAGGATTGATAACTATGGCTACACCTTC
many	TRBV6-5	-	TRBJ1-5	CASSPLVLLKGVFPRDPHQPQHF	TGTGCCAGCAGCCCACTCGTTCTTCTGAAAGGTGTATTTCCGCGAGATCCCCATCAGCCCCAGCATTTT
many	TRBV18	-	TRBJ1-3	CASSPERVSGNTIYF	TGTGCCAGCTCGCCTGAGCGGGTCTCTGGAAACACCATATATTTT
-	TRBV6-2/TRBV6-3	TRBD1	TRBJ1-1	CASRSGGRNLNTEAFF	TGTGCCAGCAGATCAGGGGGTAGGAACCTGAACACTGAAGCTTTCTTT
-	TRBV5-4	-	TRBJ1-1	CASSLARGLYTEAFF	TGTGCCAGCAGCTTGGCCCGAGGTCTGTACACTGAAGCTTTCTTT
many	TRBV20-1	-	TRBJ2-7	CSAPILPGLSPEQYF	TGCAGTGCACCTATCTTACCGGGATTGTCCCCCGAGCAGTACTTC